Following are 9 T cell receptor beta chains from one sample sequenced in a study of T cell responses to AZD1222 COVID-19 vaccine. TCRdb's table, derived via immunoSEQ multiplex PCR, lists solely in-frame clones and lacks some. The table records about 42,000 clones, approximately 88% of them present only once. Here the sequenced sample was peripheral blood, taken 28 days after the second AZD1222 dose. These receptors originate from an adult who received the AZD1222 COVID-19 vaccine.

This chain connects TRBV6-4 to TRBJ1-5, with D tentatively TRBD1 (5 bases). This CDR3 has 16 amino acids. The V end was cut by 0 bases, the J end by 2 bases, with 11 bases between. The V gene's germline CDR1 is MRHNA and CDR2 SNTAGT. The chain's CDR3 is CASSDSGGGCNQPQHF. In nucleotides, the CDR3 is TGTGCCAGCAGTGACTCGGGGGGGGGTTGCAATCAGCCCCAGCATTTT.

This chain uses TRBV24-1 with TRBJ1-2; 7 bases match TRBD1. Germline CDR1 and CDR2: KGHDR and SFDVKD. The junction had 9 bases not matched to a gene; V was cut back by 5 bases and J by 4 bases. The CDR3 is made up of 15 amino acids. The CDR3 coding sequence is TGTGCCACCAGTGCCCCGGGACAGTCACTCTATGGCTACACCTTC. Translation: CATSAPGQSLYGYTF.

The rearrangement joins TRBV19 to TRBJ2-7; weak D call: TRBD1 (5 bases). The CDR3 consists of 11 residues. V was shortened by 5 bases and J by 4 bases, with 6 bases between the two germline ends. Germline V gene sequence: CDR1 LNHDA, CDR2 SQIVND (reference sequence). CDR3 coding DNA: TGTGCCAGTAGTCAGGGTTACGAGCAGTACTTC. Translating gives CASSQGYEQYF.

The rearrangement links TRBV10-2 to TRBJ1-2; D not resolved. V was trimmed by 7 bases and J by 0 bases, leaving 6 bases between them. The CDR3 contains 12 residues. CDR1 is WSHSY and CDR2 is SAAADI in the germline V gene. The CDR3 protein is CASTGTNYGYTF. The DNA for the CDR3 is TGCGCCAGCACAGGCACTAACTATGGCTACACCTTC.

As concerns this clone: The sample contains more than one DNA sequence encoding this CDR3. The V gene is TRBV28, the J gene TRBJ1-5; possibly TRBD1 for D (5 bases). Germline V CDR1 and CDR2: MDHEN, SYDVKM. The CDR3 consists of 15 residues. Trimming took off 2 bases at V and 16 bases at J, with 24 bases between the two ends. The CDR3: CASSLRRGNRRVQHF. Written as DNA, the CDR3 is TGTGCCAGCAGTTTACGACGGGGTAACCGCAGGGTCCAACATTTT.

This clone occurred a few times. The chain recombines TRBV6-1 with TRBJ1-3, with TRBD1 as a possible D gene (5 bases). The CDR3 loop spans 15 amino acids. Trimming took off 0 bases at V and 2 bases at J, with 8 bases between the two ends. The germline gives CDR1 MNHNS, CDR2 SASEGT. Here the CDR3 reads CASSEASGPGNTIYF. The CDR3 nucleotides read TGTGCCAGCAGTGAAGCATCAGGGCCTGGAAACACCATATATTTT.

This clone was recorded a few times. The chain combines TRBV7-9 with TRBJ1-5; perhaps TRBD1 as D (5 bases). V lost 5 bases, J lost 4 bases, and 12 bases lay in between. The CDR3 consists of 14 residues. Germline V CDR1 and CDR2: SEHNR, FQNEAQ (reference sequence). The CDR3 here is CASSRDSSNQPQHF. DNA of the CDR3: TGTGCCAGCAGCCGCGACAGCTCGAATCAGCCCCAGCATTTT.

The chain carries TRBV28 and TRBJ1-3, with D unresolved. Germline values: CDR1 MDHEN, CDR2 SYDVKM. Trimming took off 2 bases at V and 3 bases at J, with 5 bases between the two ends. The CDR3 has 13 residues. The DNA for the CDR3 is TGTGCCAGCAGTTTAGAACTTGGAAACACCATATATTTT. Amino acid sequence: CASSLELGNTIYF.

Here the CDR3 DNA reads TGCGCCAGCAGCCAAGTTAATCTTGGGATGACTAATGAAAAACTGTTTTTT. Translation gives CASSQVNLGMTNEKLFF. V is TRBV4-1 and J is TRBJ1-4; D ambiguous. Trimming stripped 1 base from V and 2 bases from J, with 14 bases between. This CDR3 comprises 17 residues. The germline gives CDR1 MGHRA, CDR2 YSYEKL.